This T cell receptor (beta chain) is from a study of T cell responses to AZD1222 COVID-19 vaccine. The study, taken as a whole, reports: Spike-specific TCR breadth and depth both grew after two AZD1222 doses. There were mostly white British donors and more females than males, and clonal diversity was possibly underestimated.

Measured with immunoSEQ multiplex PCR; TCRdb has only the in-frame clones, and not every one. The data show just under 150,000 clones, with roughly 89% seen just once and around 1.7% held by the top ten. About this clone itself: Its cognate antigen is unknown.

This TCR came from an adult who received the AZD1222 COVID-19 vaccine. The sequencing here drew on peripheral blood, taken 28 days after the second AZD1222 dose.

Here the CDR3 DNA reads TGCGCCAGCAGCCCCTTTTACGTGGGGGTTCCCCCCTACGAGCAGTACTTC. This sequence encodes CASSPFYVGVPPYEQYF. V is TRBV4-1 and J is TRBJ2-7; D possibly uses TRBD1 or TRBD2 (5 bases each). This CDR3 has 17 amino acids. The V and J ends lost 4 bases and 2 bases respectively, with 21 bases between them. Germline V gene sequence: CDR1 MGHRA, CDR2 YSYEKL.